Following are 21 T cell receptor beta chains from one sample sequenced in a study of shared clonotypes between healthy human individuals. Sequencing was performed with immunoSEQ multiplex PCR; in TCRdb, only in-frame clones are kept and a portion is missing. In the table there are about 1.1 million clones, about 80% of which are singletons. Sequencing was carried out using memory CD4+ T cells from PBMCs. The subset: CD45RA-negative fraction. The receptors were sampled from a man aged 18 to 29 in good health. Some clones in this sample may be carry-over from other donors' samples.

The rearrangement links TRBV5-1 to TRBJ2-3; D gene unclear. V was clipped by 6 bases and J by 5 bases, with 16 bases between them. The CDR3 contains 14 residues. The germline V gene has CDR1 SGHRS and CDR2 YFSETQ. CDR3 sequence (DNA): TGCGCCAGCATCCCCACTGTTGGGGTAGATACGCAGTATTTT. This translates into CASIPTVGVDTQYF.

V gene TRBV7-2 combines with J gene TRBJ2-7, with 10 bases matching TRBD1. V lost 6 bases and J lost 5; bases outside the gene matches: 19. CDR1 is SGHTA and CDR2 is FQGNSA in the germline V gene. The CDR3 loop spans 18 amino acids. The CDR3 nucleotides are TGTGCCAGCAGTTGGACAGGGGGGAACCACAATTGGGGCAACGAGCAGTACTTC. Translation: CASSWTGGNHNWGNEQYF. Based on the CDR3 plus reference TRBV7-2 and TRBJ2-7, the full variable domain is GAGVSQSPSNKVTEKGKDVELRCDPISGHTALYWYRQSLGQGLEFLIYFQGNSAPDKSGLPSDRFSAERTGGSVSTLTIQRTQQEDSAVYLCASSWTGGNHNWGNEQYFGPGTRLTVT.

The chain uses TRBV23-1 and TRBJ2-7, with 8 bases that match TRBD1. TRBV23-1 is annotated as an ORF whose role is uncertain. V was clipped by 4 bases and J by 1 base; unmatched bases: 6. The length of the CDR3 is 15 residues. This chain's CDR3 is CASSPRTGNSYEQYF. For the CDR3, the DNA is TGCGCCAGCAGTCCTCGGACAGGGAATTCCTACGAGCAGTACTTC.

The rearrangement uses TRBV7-3 and TRBJ2-2, with unresolved D. The V and J ends lost 1 base and 0 bases respectively, with 9 bases between them. This CDR3 is 16 amino acids long. Germline values: CDR1 SGHTA, CDR2 FQGTGA. For the CDR3, the DNA is TGTGCCAGCAGCTTAATGGGGTACGCGAACACCGGGGAGCTGTTTTTT. Residues: CASSLMGYANTGELFF.

The chain combines TRBV6-1 with TRBJ2-1; 9 nucleotides agree with TRBD2. The CDR3 sequence is 14 residues long. Germline V gene data show CDR1 as MNHNS and CDR2 as SASEGT. V gave up 6 bases and J gave up 4 bases; unmatched junction bases: 4. The CDR3 is CASRPSGTYNEQFF. The CDR3 DNA reads TGTGCCAGCAGGCCTAGCGGGACGTACAATGAGCAGTTCTTC.

This chain connects TRBV7-8 to TRBJ1-1; D unclear. Trimming removed 2 bases at V and 2 bases at J, with 9 bases between. Per germline, CDR1 SGHVS and CDR2 FQNEAQ. The CDR3 sequence is 14 residues long. CDR3 amino acids: CASSLTAGNTEAFF. The CDR3 coding sequence is TGTGCCAGCAGCTTAACGGCAGGAAACACTGAAGCTTTCTTT.

The rearrangement uses TRBV27 and TRBJ1-2; D is unclear. Germline loops: CDR1 MNHEY, CDR2 SMNVEV (reference sequence). V lost 5 bases to trimming and J lost 6 bases, with 16 bases between them. This CDR3 is 14 amino acids long. CDR3 nucleotides: TGTGCCAGCAGTCCCCTTTACGGCGGGGATGGCTACACCTTC. Translating gives CASSPLYGGDGYTF.

This chain uses TRBV28 with TRBJ1-2; TRBD1 might be the D (5 bases). Germline assignment: CDR1 MDHEN and CDR2 SYDVKM. V lost 8 bases to trimming and J lost 4 bases, with 20 bases between them. This CDR3 contains 15 residues. This chain's CDR3 is CASAGASWKGYGYTF. CDR3 DNA: TGTGCCAGCGCTGGGGCTAGCTGGAAGGGCTATGGCTACACCTTC.

A few counts support this clone. The V call is TRBV4-1, the J call TRBJ1-2; a weak D match, TRBD1 (5 bases). The germline CDR1 and CDR2 sequences are MGHRA and YSYEKL. V lost 4 bases to trimming and J lost 0 bases, with 12 bases between them. CDR3 size: 15 residues. This CDR3 is CASSLSGVANYGYTF. The CDR3 DNA reads TGCGCCAGCAGCCTCTCGGGGGTTGCTAACTATGGCTACACCTTC.

The V call is TRBV30, the J call TRBJ2-6, with D maybe TRBD1 (5 bases). V lost 5 bases, J lost 0 bases, and 11 bases lay in between. This CDR3 is built from 15 residues. CDR1 and CDR2 (germline): GTSNPN, SVGIG (reference sequence). The CDR3 sequence: CAWDRASSGANVLTF. The CDR3 DNA reads TGTGCCTGGGACAGAGCCAGCTCTGGGGCCAACGTCCTGACTTTC.

The chain is built from TRBV18 and TRBJ1-4, with 7 bases identical to TRBD1. J gave up 4 bases and V 4 bases, and 6 bases lay outside the gene matches. Germline V gives CDR1 KGHSH, CDR2 LQKENI. There are 15 residues in the CDR3. CDR3 residues: CASSRTTGSNEKLFF. CDR3 DNA: TGTGCCAGCTCACGGACGACAGGGAGTAATGAAAAACTGTTTTTT.

This clone has only one observation. The chain carries TRBV4-3 and TRBJ2-7; 9 nucleotides match TRBD2. This CDR3 is built from 15 residues. V lost 4 bases and J lost 2; bases outside the gene matches: 6. Germline CDR1 is LGHNA and CDR2 is YSLEER. CDR3 sequence reads: CASSPVLAGPYEQYF. CDR3 in DNA: TGCGCCAGCAGCCCGGTTCTAGCGGGGCCCTACGAGCAGTACTTC.

The rearrangement joins TRBV18 to TRBJ2-4; D is undetermined. Germline assignment: CDR1 KGHSH and CDR2 LQKENI. V was clipped by 6 bases and J by 2 bases, with 14 bases between them. There are 15 residues in the CDR3. CDR3: CASSAETETKNIQYF. The CDR3 DNA sequence: TGTGCCAGCTCGGCAGAGACGGAGACCAAAAACATTCAGTACTTC.

The CDR3 region is CASSPPPGEVVGYEQYF. As DNA, the CDR3 is TGCGCCAGCAGCCCCCCCCCGGGAGAAGTAGTAGGCTACGAGCAGTACTTC. This chain uses TRBV5-1 with TRBJ2-7; D is possibly TRBD2 (6 bases). In germline, CDR1 is SGHRS, CDR2 YFSETQ. The ends were cut back, 4 bases at V and 3 bases at J, with 23 bases in the middle. This CDR3 comprises 17 residues.

This chain uses TRBV5-8 with TRBJ1-5; D uncertain. The V end was cut by 4 bases, the J end by 7 bases, with 18 bases between. This CDR3 has 15 residues. The germline gives CDR1 SGHTS, CDR2 YDEGEE. The CDR3 protein is CASSAGARQSQPQHF. The CDR3 DNA sequence: TGTGCCAGCAGCGCAGGTGCCCGACAAAGCCAGCCCCAGCATTTT.

V gene TRBV5-5 combines with J gene TRBJ2-7; no reliable D call. Deletions cut 3 bases from V and 3 bases from J, with 19 bases between. The CDR3 has 16 amino acids. The V gene's germline CDR1 is SGHKS and CDR2 YYEKEE (reference sequence). The CDR3 loop is CASSSSPQLTLYEQYF. CDR3 DNA: TGTGCCAGCAGCTCCTCTCCACAACTCACTCTCTACGAGCAGTACTTC.

Regarding this clone: Other DNA sequences from this sample encode an identical CDR3 as well. The chain links TRBV7-3 to TRBJ2-1, with 9 bases lining up with TRBD2. Germline assignment: CDR1 SGHTA and CDR2 FQGTGA. Trimming removed 5 bases from V and 4 bases from J; junction bases left unmatched: 3. The CDR3 is 14 amino acids. CDR3 sequence: CASSLLAGYNEQFF. CDR3 in DNA: TGTGCCAGCAGCCTACTAGCGGGTTACAATGAGCAGTTCTTC.

V usage is TRBV9 and J usage is TRBJ2-3, with TRBD1 matching over 12 bases. CDR1 is SGDLS, CDR2 YYNGEE, per germline. The junction had 15 bases not matched to a gene; V was cut back by 4 bases and J by 3 bases. The CDR3 sequence is 19 residues long. The CDR3 DNA reads as TGTGCCAGCAGCCCCCAATATGGGACAGGGGGCAGTAGGACAGATACGCAGTATTTT. This codes for CASSPQYGTGGSRTDTQYF.

This rearrangement joins TRBV2 to TRBJ2-1; possibly TRBD2 for D (7 bases). There are 14 residues in the CDR3. With 6 bases removed from V and 3 bases from J, the gap between germline ends came to 12 bases. Germline CDR1 SNHLY, CDR2 FYNNEI. The CDR3 protein is CASRGAGVYNEQFF. The CDR3 nucleotides read TGTGCCAGCAGGGGGGCGGGAGTCTACAATGAGCAGTTCTTC.

This clone has a handful of counts. The genes are TRBV4-2 and TRBJ2-7; the D gene is possibly TRBD2 (5 bases). The CDR3 has 16 residues. Trimming cost V 1 base and J 1 base, with 14 bases left between them. CDR1 and CDR2 from the germline V gene are LGHNA and YNFKEQ. CDR3: CASSQGHSGTSYEQYF. CDR3 sequence (DNA): TGTGCCAGCAGCCAAGGTCACAGCGGAACATCCTACGAGCAGTACTTC.

V is TRBV11-2 and J is TRBJ1-5; possibly TRBD1 for D (5 bases). Trimming stripped 3 bases from V and 4 bases from J, with 10 bases between. The CDR3 is 14 amino acids. Per germline, CDR1 SGHAT and CDR2 FQNNGV. CDR3 region: CASSFDSDNQPQHF. The CDR3 DNA is TGTGCCAGCAGCTTCGACAGCGATAATCAGCCCCAGCATTTT.